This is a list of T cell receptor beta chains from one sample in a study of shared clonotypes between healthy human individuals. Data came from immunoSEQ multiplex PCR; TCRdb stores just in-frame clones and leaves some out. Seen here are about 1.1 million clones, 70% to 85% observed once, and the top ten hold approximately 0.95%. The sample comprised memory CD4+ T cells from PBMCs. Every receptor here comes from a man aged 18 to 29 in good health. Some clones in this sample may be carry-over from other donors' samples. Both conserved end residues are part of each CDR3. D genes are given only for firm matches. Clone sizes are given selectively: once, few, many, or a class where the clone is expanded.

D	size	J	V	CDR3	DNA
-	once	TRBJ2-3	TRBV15	CATSREPATDTQYF	TGTGCCACCAGCAGAGAGCCAGCCACAGATACGCAGTATTTT
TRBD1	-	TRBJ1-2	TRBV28	CASSLGSLGQGRYGYTF	TGTGCCAGCAGTTTAGGGAGCCTAGGACAGGGGAGATATGGCTACACCTTC
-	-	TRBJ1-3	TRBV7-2	CASSSRWSSGNTIYF	TGTGCCAGCAGCTCCCGCTGGAGCTCTGGAAACACCATATATTTT
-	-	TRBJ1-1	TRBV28	CASSLFQVGGEAFF	TGTGCCAGCAGTTTATTTCAGGTTGGCGGTGAAGCTTTCTTT
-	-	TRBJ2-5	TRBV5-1	CASSLEPGGGKTQYF	TGCGCCAGCAGCTTGGAGCCTGGGGGCGGGAAGACCCAGTACTTC
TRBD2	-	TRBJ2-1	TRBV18	CASSPRTSGNNEQFF	TGTGCCAGCTCACCCCGGACTAGCGGAAACAATGAGCAGTTCTTC
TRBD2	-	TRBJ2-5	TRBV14	CASSQVSGGGTQYF	TGTGCCAGCAGCCAAGTATCGGGAGGGGGGACCCAGTACTTC
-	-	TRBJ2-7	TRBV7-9	CASSLVVGPSNHEQYF	TGTGCCAGCAGCTTAGTAGTTGGACCCTCAAACCACGAGCAGTACTTC
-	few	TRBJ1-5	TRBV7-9	CASGGVGKDQPQHF	TGTGCCAGCGGGGGTGTAGGGAAGGATCAGCCCCAGCATTTT
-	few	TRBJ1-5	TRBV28	CASSLRYQPQHF	TGTGCCAGCAGTTTGAGGTATCAGCCCCAGCATTTT
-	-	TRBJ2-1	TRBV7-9	CASSRTGPPYNEQFF	TGTGCCAGCAGCCGAACAGGGCCCCCCTACAATGAGCAGTTCTTC
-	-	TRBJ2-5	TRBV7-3	CASSLAGPQETQYF	TGTGCCAGCAGCTTAGCCGGCCCCCAAGAGACCCAGTACTTC
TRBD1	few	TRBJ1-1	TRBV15	CATSRGKQGTNTEAFF	TGTGCCACCAGCAGAGGGAAACAGGGGACGAACACTGAAGCTTTCTTT
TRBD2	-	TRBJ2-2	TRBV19	CASTGTNRGGELFF	TGTGCCAGTACCGGGACTAACCGCGGCGGGGAGCTGTTTTTT
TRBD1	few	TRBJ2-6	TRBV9	CASSTRTGGSGANVLTF	TGTGCCAGCAGCACCCGGACAGGGGGCTCTGGGGCCAACGTCCTGACTTTC
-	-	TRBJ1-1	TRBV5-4	CASSRTVNTEAFF	TGTGCCAGCAGCCGGACGGTGAACACTGAAGCTTTCTTT
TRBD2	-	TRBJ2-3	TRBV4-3	CASSQGTSGGASADTQYF	TGCGCCAGCAGCCAAGGAACTAGCGGGGGGGCTAGCGCAGATACGCAGTATTTT
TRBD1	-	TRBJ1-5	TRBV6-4	CASSDSGQGLEPQHF	TGTGCCAGCAGTGACTCGGGACAGGGGTTAGAGCCCCAGCATTTT
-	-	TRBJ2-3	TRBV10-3	CAISQGTDTQYF	TGTGCCATCTCCCAGGGCACAGATACGCAGTATTTT
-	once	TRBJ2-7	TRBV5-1	CASSLPSTGTTNKQYF	TGCGCCAGCAGCTTGCCCTCTACCGGGACAACCAACAAGCAGTACTTC
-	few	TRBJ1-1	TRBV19	CASSFGALGTEAFF	TGTGCCAGTAGTTTCGGGGCCCTGGGGACTGAAGCTTTCTTT
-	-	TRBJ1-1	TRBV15	CATSYWYTEAFF	TGTGCCACCAGCTATTGGTACACTGAAGCTTTCTTT
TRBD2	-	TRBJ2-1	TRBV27	CASSALWTSGNYNEQFF	TGTGCCAGCAGTGCCCTTTGGACTAGCGGAAACTACAATGAGCAGTTCTTC
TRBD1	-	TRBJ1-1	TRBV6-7	CASSYTYPRGLGSNTEAFF	TGTGCCAGCAGTTACACGTACCCCAGGGGGCTAGGGTCGAACACTGAAGCTTTCTTT
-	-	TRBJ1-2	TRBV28	CASRSTGGRGYTF	TGTGCCAGCAGGTCTACAGGCGGCCGTGGCTACACCTTC
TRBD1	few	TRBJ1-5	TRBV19	CASTPVGTGIQPQHF	TGTGCCAGTACACCAGTCGGGACAGGGATTCAGCCCCAGCATTTT
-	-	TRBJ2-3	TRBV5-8	CASSLTGPGNLAQYF	TGTGCCAGCAGCTTGACAGGGCCGGGAAATCTGGCGCAGTATTTT
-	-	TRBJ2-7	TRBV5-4	CASSLGPFLYEQYF	TGTGCCAGCAGCTTGGGGCCATTCCTCTACGAGCAGTACTTC
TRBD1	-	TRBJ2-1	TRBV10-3	CAISDGQGNEQFF	TGTGCCATCAGTGATGGACAGGGGAATGAGCAGTTCTTC
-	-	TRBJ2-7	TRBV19	CASSPTGTYEQYF	TGTGCCAGTAGCCCTACAGGGACCTACGAGCAGTACTTC
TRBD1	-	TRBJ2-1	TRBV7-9	CASSSTGGRGNEQFF	TGTGCCAGCAGCTCGACAGGGGGCCGGGGGAATGAGCAGTTCTTC
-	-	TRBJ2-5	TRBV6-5	CASSSIRGQETQYF	TGTGCCAGCAGTTCAATCCGGGGACAAGAGACCCAGTACTTC
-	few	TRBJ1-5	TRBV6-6	CASTLGDSQPQHF	TGTGCCAGCACCCTCGGGGATTCCCAGCCCCAGCATTTT